This T cell receptor beta chain was documented in a study of OX40 agonist ivuxolimab in advanced cancers. Study-level background: Patients were infused with ivuxolimab every 2 weeks at 0.01 to 10 mg/kg. Averaging roughly 60 years in age, with a range of about 23 to 80, the cohort was about 85% male. Whole-study findings and limits: At 0.1-3.0 mg/kg, partial responders had clonal expansion among the lowest observed.

Clones were read by immunoSEQ multiplex PCR, and TCRdb kept only the in-frame ones, dropping some. The data show about 98,000 clones, around nine tenths seen once. The CDR3 contains 17 residues. Trimming took off 1 base at V and 0 bases at J, with 17 bases between the two ends. Germline V gives CDR1 SGHRS, CDR2 YFSETQ. As regards this clone: No antigen is known for it.

This clonotype was sampled from an adult with an advanced solid tumor such as melanoma, head and neck, liver or kidney cancer. The chain links TRBV5-1 to TRBJ2-7; D is possibly TRBD1 or TRBD2 (5 bases each). Sequenced here: CD4+ or CD8+ T cells sorted from blood, sampled in a trial of the OX40 agonist ivuxolimab. This CDR3 reads CASSLRPGTGISYEQYF. CDR3 coding DNA: TGCGCCAGCAGCTTGCGGCCCGGGACGGGGATCTCCTACGAGCAGTACTTC.